The sample holds a few counts of the clone carrying this T cell receptor beta chain. Antigen unknown. This sample was included in a study of blood T cells in healthy people across ages. Study results and caveats: It was held that the diversity estimates obtained from one million T cells were underestimates.

Every sample gave at least 5.5 micrograms of total RNA when it was extracted. CDR1 is MNHNS and CDR2 is SASEGT in the germline V gene. The CDR3 is made up of 14 amino acids. V gave up 1 base and J gave up 11 bases; unmatched junction bases: 5. With a J-beta primer mix and a sample-barcoded 5' primer, a second PCR ran roughly 6 to 11 cycles. TCRdb independently ran MiXCR on the 5' RACE reads; one entry per CDR3 protein. This sample has about 1.1 million distinct CDR3 sequences, with roughly two fifths found just once. The sample was blood. This TCR derives from a man aged 18 to 29 in good health. The gene calls are TRBV6-1 and TRBJ1-4; 9 bases align to TRBD1. The CDR3 loop is CASSEGQGGEKLFF. The CDR3 coding sequence is TGTGCCAGCAGTGAAGGACAGGGGGGCGAGAAACTGTTTTTT.